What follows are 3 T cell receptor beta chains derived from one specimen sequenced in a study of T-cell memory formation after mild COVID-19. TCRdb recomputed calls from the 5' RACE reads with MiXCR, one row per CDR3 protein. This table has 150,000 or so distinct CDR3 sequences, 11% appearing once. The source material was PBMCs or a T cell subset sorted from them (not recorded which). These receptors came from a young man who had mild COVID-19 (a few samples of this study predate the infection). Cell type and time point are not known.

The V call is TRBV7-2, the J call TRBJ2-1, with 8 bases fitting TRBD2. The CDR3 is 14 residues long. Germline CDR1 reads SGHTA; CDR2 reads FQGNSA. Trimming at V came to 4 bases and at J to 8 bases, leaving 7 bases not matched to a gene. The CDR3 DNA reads TGTGCCAGCAGCTGGAGCGGGGGCGGAGATGAGCAGTTCTTC. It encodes CASSWSGGGDEQFF.

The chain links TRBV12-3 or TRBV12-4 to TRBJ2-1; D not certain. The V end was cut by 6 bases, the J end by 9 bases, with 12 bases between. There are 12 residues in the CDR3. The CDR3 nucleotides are TGTGCCAGCAGGATAATCGCGAGTGAGCAGTTCTTC. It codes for CASRIIASEQFF.

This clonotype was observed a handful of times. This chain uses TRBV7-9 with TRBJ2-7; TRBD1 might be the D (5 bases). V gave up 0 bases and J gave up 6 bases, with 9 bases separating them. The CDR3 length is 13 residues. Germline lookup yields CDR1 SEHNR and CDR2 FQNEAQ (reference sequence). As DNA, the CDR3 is TGTGCCAGCAGCTTAGCGCTAGGGGCCGAGCAGTACTTC. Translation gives CASSLALGAEQYF. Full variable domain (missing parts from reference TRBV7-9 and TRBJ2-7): DTGVSQNPRHKITKRGQNVTFRCDPISEHNRLYWYRQTLGQGPEFLTYFQNEAQLEKSRLLSDRFSAERPKGSFSTLEIQRTEQGDSAMYLCASSLALGAEQYFGPGTRLTVT.